This T cell receptor beta chain appears in the sequencing data of a study of identical twins. MiXCR, run by TCRdb on the 5' RACE reads, gives a single entry per CDR3 protein. The sample yields 500,000 or so distinct CDR3 sequences, 22% seen once. Donors uniformly comprised healthy Caucasians. This clonotype was observed at least ten times. Its antigen is unidentified. Study results and caveats: Clonotypes of the beta chain that were abundant in cord blood carried fewer insertions (memory repertoires showed none).

The CDR3 has 13 residues. With 2 bases removed from V and 4 bases from J, the gap between germline ends came to 8 bases. Looked up from germline, CDR1 is SGHRS and CDR2 is YFSETQ. A further study also used this sample, focusing on T cells expressing NK-cell markers. This second report adds: In several donors, dominant clonotypes made up roughly 28.3-65% of CD3+CD56-NKG2C+ cells.

The sample was CD4+ T cells sorted from blood. This receptor was identified in a woman aged 18-29 years in good health. The chain couples TRBV5-1 to TRBJ2-3, with D possibly being TRBD2 (5 bases). CDR3 coding DNA: TGCGCCAGCAGCTTTGAGCGGCCAGATACGCAGTATTTT. The encoded protein is CASSFERPDTQYF.